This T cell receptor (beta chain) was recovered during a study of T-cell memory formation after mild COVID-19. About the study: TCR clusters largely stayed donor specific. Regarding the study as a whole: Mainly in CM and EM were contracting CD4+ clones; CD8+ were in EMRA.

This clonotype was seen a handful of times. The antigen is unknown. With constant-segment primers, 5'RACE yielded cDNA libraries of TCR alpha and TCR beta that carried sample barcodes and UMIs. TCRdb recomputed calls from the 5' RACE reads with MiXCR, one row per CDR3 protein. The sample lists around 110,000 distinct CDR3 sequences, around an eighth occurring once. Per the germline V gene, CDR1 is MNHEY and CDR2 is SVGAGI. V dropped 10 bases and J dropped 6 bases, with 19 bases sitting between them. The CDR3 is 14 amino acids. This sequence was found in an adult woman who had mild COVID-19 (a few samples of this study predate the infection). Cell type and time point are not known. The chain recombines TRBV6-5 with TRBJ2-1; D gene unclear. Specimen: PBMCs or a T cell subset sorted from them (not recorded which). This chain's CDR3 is CATRQELSGNEQFF. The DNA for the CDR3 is TGTGCCACCCGGCAGGAGCTCTCGGGCAATGAGCAGTTCTTC.